The 3 T cell receptor beta chains below come from one sample, sequenced in a study of long-term antiretroviral therapy in people with HIV. Sequencing relied on immunoSEQ assay v3.0, run at survey level. Generated by immunoSEQ multiplex PCR, the TCRdb table keeps only in-frame clones and is missing some. Of about 30,000 clones listed, more than 85% were seen once; the top ten hold about a tenth. This specimen consisted of unsorted PBMCs, obtained 6.2 years after starting antiretroviral therapy. These receptors originate from a man aged 35-49 years with HIV.

V usage is TRBV5-4 and J usage is TRBJ2-1, with 10 bases lining up with TRBD2. V was pared by 1 base and J by 2 bases, with 0 bases of the junction left unmatched. The V gene's germline CDR1 is SGHNT and CDR2 YYREEE (reference sequence). The CDR3 is 15 amino acids. The DNA for the CDR3 is TGTGCCAGCAGCTTGCTAGCGGGGGCCTACAATGAGCAGTTCTTC. Its protein is CASSLLAGAYNEQFF.

This chain connects TRBV5-1 to TRBJ2-2, with D possibly being TRBD2 (5 bases). V was shortened by 5 bases and J by 2 bases, with 16 bases between the two germline ends. The CDR3 totals 16 residues. Germline V lookup: CDR1 SGHRS, CDR2 YFSETQ. CDR3 in amino acids: CASSQRLSGNTGELFF. The CDR3, as DNA: TGCGCCAGCAGTCAAAGATTAAGCGGTAACACCGGGGAGCTGTTTTTT. Full variable domain (rest looked up from reference TRBV5-1 and TRBJ2-2): KAGVTQTPRYLIKTRGQQVTLSCSPISGHRSVSWYQQTPGQGLQFLFEYFSETQRNKGNFPGRFSGRQFSNSRSEMNVSTLELGDSALYLCASSQRLSGNTGELFFGEGSRLTVL.

This chain connects TRBV5-1 to TRBJ2-7; 7 positions match TRBD1. The CDR3 spans 16 residues. Germline lookup yields CDR1 SGHRS and CDR2 YFSETQ. The junction had 7 bases not matched to a gene; V was cut back by 0 bases and J by 1 base. CDR3 sequence: CASSLGPDRRSYEQYF. CDR3 nucleotides: TGCGCCAGCAGCTTGGGACCGGACAGGAGGTCCTACGAGCAGTACTTC.